This is a list of T cell receptor beta chains from one sample in a study of T cells after yellow fever vaccination. TCRdb fed the 5' RACE reads into MiXCR, producing one record per CDR3 protein. The sample yields about 320,000 distinct CDR3 sequences, 4% to 5.5% seen once. Source: PBMCs, taken 15 days after the yellow fever booster vaccination. These receptors were obtained from a man aged 18 to 30 who received the YFV17D yellow fever vaccine. Each CDR3 is given with its conserved first and last residue. A D gene is named only where the DNA matches it firmly. Clone sizes are given selectively: once, few, many, or a class where the clone is expanded.

j_call,clone_size,d_call,cdr3_length,v_call,cdr3_aa
TRBJ2-3,-,TRBD1,16,TRBV14,CASSQGGQGATDTQYF
TRBJ1-2,-,-,14,TRBV10-3,CAISPGRGAEGYTF
TRBJ1-4,few,-,15,TRBV4-3,CASSQRGGGDEKLFF
TRBJ1-1,many,-,14,TRBV5-1,CASRPDRLNTEAFF
TRBJ2-3,few,TRBD1,14,TRBV2,CASRNDRATDTQYF
TRBJ2-3,few,TRBD1,14,TRBV10-3,CAITPGQGRDTQYF
TRBJ1-2,few,TRBD1,15,TRBV6-5,CASSSDRDRIHGYTF
TRBJ1-1,few,-,14,TRBV6-2/TRBV6-3,CASSYVQGTTEAFF
TRBJ1-2,-,-,13,TRBV27,CASSDVGLYGYTF
TRBJ1-6,many,-,16,TRBV5-1,CASTDLMDGGLVSLHF
TRBJ2-7,many,-,14,TRBV12-3/TRBV12-4,CASSLMRSSYEQYF
TRBJ1-5,few,-,14,TRBV12-3/TRBV12-4,CASSLLSYNQPQHF
TRBJ2-1,many,-,14,TRBV9,CASSVDSGYNEQFF
TRBJ1-2,many,-,14,TRBV11-2,CASSLNPGYIGYTF
TRBJ2-2,few,-,14,TRBV5-1,CASSSGAGTGELFF
TRBJ2-2,many,TRBD2,19,TRBV4-3,CASSHITGLAGIITGELFF
TRBJ1-2,-,-,13,TRBV5-1,CASSLVSDGGYTF
TRBJ1-5,many,-,14,TRBV6-5,CASSLRGKNQPQHF
TRBJ2-7,-,TRBD2,15,TRBV10-1,CASSGSRTSSHEQYF
TRBJ2-1,many,-,16,TRBV11-2,CASSFEGGRPYNEQFF
TRBJ2-5,few,TRBD2,17,TRBV15,CATSRDLAGGFGETQYF
TRBJ1-1,many,-,12,TRBV4-1,CASSQGGVKPFF
TRBJ2-1,few,TRBD2,14,TRBV6-5,CASSLAGGHNEQFF
TRBJ2-2,few,-,16,TRBV6-2/TRBV6-3,CASSYSAEQGTGELFF
TRBJ2-2,-,-,16,TRBV4-1,CASSRLTGTPTGELFF
TRBJ2-2,-,-,14,TRBV7-2,CASRTGGDTGELFF
TRBJ1-1,few,-,12,TRBV14,CASSQQRTEAFF
TRBJ1-1,many,-,14,TRBV7-9,CASSLAGPVTEAFF
TRBJ1-2,many,-,14,TRBV9,CASSPRQRTGGYTF
TRBJ2-3,-,-,15,TRBV6-5,CASSFRLGGADTQYF
TRBJ1-2,few,TRBD1,14,TRBV5-1,CASSRNRGFYGYTF
TRBJ1-2,few,TRBD1,12,TRBV25-1,CASRTGGTGYTF
TRBJ1-2,-,-,18,TRBV21-1,CASSKPRGGGQGSYGYTF
TRBJ1-1,many,-,12,TRBV7-9,CASRRSNTEAFF
TRBJ1-2,many,-,15,TRBV5-1,CASSPRTTSGYGYTF
TRBJ2-1,many,TRBD1,15,TRBV20-1,CSASLPGQGYNEQFF
TRBJ2-3,few,-,11,TRBV29-1,CSVAYANTQYF
TRBJ1-1,many,-,16,TRBV6-6,CASSYWGRGGWTEAFF
TRBJ2-1,-,-,15,TRBV4-2,CASSQGGPVYNEQFF
TRBJ1-1,many,-,14,TRBV5-5,CASRLSGTRGEAFF
TRBJ1-2,many,-,14,TRBV29-1,CSVEDQAGDYGYTF
TRBJ1-5,few,-,16,TRBV5-1,CASSLEAGGGGQPQHF
TRBJ2-4,few,TRBD1,14,TRBV6-2/TRBV6-3,CASNSDRVVDIQYF
TRBJ2-1,many,TRBD2,16,TRBV5-4,CASSANLAGGRDEQFF